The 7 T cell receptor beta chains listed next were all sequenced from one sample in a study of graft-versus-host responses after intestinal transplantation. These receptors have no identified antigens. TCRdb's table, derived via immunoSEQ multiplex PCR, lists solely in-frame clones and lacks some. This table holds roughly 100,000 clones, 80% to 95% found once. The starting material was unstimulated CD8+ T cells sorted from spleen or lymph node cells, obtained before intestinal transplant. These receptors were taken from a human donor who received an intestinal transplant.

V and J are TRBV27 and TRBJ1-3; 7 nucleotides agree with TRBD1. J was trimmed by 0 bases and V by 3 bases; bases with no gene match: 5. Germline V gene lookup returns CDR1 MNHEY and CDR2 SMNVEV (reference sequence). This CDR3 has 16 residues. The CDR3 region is CASSLGQPTSGNTIYF. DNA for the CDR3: TGTGCCAGCAGTTTGGGACAGCCAACCTCTGGAAACACCATATATTTT.

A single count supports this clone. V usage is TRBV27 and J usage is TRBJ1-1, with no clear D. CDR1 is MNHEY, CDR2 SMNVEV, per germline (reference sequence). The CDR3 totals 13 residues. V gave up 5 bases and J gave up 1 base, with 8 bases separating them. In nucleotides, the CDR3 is TGTGCCAGCAGTATCTACAGGAACACTGAAGCTTTCTTT. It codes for CASSIYRNTEAFF.

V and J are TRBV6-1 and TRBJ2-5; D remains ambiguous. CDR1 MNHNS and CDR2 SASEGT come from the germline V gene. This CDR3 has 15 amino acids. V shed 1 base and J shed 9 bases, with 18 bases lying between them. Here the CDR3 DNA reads TGTGCCAGCAGTGAAGGATCGGACCCCCTCGGGCCCCAGTACTTC. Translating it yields CASSEGSDPLGPQYF.

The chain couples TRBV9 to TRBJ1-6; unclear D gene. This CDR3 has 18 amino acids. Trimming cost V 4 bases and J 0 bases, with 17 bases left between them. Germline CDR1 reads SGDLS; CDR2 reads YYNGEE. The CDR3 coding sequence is TGTGCCAGCAGCCCCCAGGACTTCTTAAGCTCCTATAATTCACCCCTCCACTTT. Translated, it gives CASSPQDFLSSYNSPLHF.

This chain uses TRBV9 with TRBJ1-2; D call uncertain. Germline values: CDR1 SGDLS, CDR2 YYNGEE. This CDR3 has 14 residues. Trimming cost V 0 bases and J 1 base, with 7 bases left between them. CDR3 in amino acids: CASSVGQHNYGYTF. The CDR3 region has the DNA TGTGCCAGCAGCGTAGGGCAGCATAACTATGGCTACACCTTC.

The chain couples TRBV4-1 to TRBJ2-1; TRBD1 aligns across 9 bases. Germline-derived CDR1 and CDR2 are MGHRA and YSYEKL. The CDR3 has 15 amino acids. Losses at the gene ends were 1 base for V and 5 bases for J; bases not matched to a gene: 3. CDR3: CASSQAWTGDNEQFF. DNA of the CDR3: TGCGCCAGCAGCCAAGCTTGGACAGGGGACAATGAGCAGTTCTTC.

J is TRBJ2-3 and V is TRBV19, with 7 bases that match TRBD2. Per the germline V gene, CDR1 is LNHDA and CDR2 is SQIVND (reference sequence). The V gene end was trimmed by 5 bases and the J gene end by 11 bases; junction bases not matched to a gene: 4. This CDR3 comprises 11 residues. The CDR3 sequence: CASSRGLQQYF. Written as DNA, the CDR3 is TGTGCCAGTAGTCGGGGACTACAGCAGTATTTT. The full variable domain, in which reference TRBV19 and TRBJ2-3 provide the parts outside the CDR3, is DGGITQSPKYLFRKEGQNVTLSCEQNLNHDAMYWYRQDPGQGLRLIYYSQIVNDFQKGDIAEGYSVSREKKESFPLTVTSAQKNPTAFYLCASSRGLQQYFGPGTRLTVL.